This TCR beta chain stems from a study of control samples from healthy donors and cancer patients. V was shortened by 2 bases and J by 4 bases, with 9 bases between the two germline ends. Germline values: CDR1 MNHEY, CDR2 SVGAGI. This CDR3 has 13 amino acids. Sequencing was performed with immunoSEQ multiplex PCR; in TCRdb, only in-frame clones are kept and a portion is missing. This sample has some 100,000 clones; 70% to 90% occur once, and the top ten carry roughly 1.2%. V is TRBV6-5 and J is TRBJ2-7; D is unclear. The receptor comes from a woman aged 50 to 60 in good health. Sequences were obtained from blood. This chain's CDR3 is CASSYNFPYEQYF. The CDR3 coding sequence is TGTGCCAGCAGTTACAATTTCCCGTACGAGCAGTACTTC.